This T cell receptor (beta chain) was sequenced for a study of CD8+CD57+ T cells in acquired aplastic anemia. Regarding the study as a whole: The study identified 25 to 30 CD8+ CDR3 sequences shared by patients and controls.

This clonotype occurred many times. Its antigen is currently unknown. It was genomic DNA that served as the template for profiling TCR beta VDJ and CDR3. TCRdb called the reads again in MiXCR, with one record for every CDR3 protein. Of a few hundred thousand distinct CDR3 sequences listed, 50% to 70% were seen once; the top ten hold approximately 8%. V lost 6 bases, J lost 7 bases, and 12 bases lay in between. CDR1 DFQATT and CDR2 SNEGSKA come from the germline V gene (reference sequence). The CDR3 has 11 residues. The V gene is TRBV20-1, the J gene TRBJ1-2; TRBD1 might be the D (6 bases). The receptor comes from a human donor with severe aplastic anemia or a healthy control (not recorded which). The sample was sorted CD4+, CD8+, or CD8+CD57+ T cells (not recorded which) from PBMCs. This CDR3 is CSARQAFGYTF. As DNA, the CDR3 is TGCAGTGCCCGACAGGCTTTTGGCTACACCTTC.